This T cell receptor (beta chain) is drawn from a study of shared clonotypes between healthy human individuals. Notes on the study in general: Rarefaction showed sorted-subset sequencing was incomplete despite large depth.

This CDR3 comprises 15 residues. Germline-derived CDR1 and CDR2 are MDHEN and SYDVKM. V lost 3 bases, J lost 0 bases, and 12 bases lay in between. Only CD45RO-negative cells positively selected for CCR7 counted as naive CD8 cells, so terminally differentiated effector memory CD45RA+ cells were excluded. Data came from immunoSEQ multiplex PCR; TCRdb stores just in-frame clones and leaves some out. The table has approximately 600,000 clones, around 95% seen once. As for this clone: As yet, its antigen is unknown.

This clonotype was obtained from a woman aged 25 to 39 in good health. The V call is TRBV28, the J call TRBJ2-7; D might be TRBD2 (6 bases). The specimen sequenced was naive CD8+ T cells sorted from blood. CDR3 nucleotide sequence: TGTGCCAGCAGTTTCCAAGCGGGCGGCTCCTACGAGCAGTACTTC. Translated, it gives CASSFQAGGSYEQYF. Full variable domain (outside the CDR3, taken from reference TRBV28 and TRBJ2-7): DVKVTQSSRYLVKRTGEKVFLECVQDMDHENMFWYRQDPGLGLRLIYFSYDVKMKEKGDIPEGYSVSREKKERFSLILESASTNQTSMYLCASSFQAGGSYEQYFGPGTRLTVT.